The 28 T cell receptor beta chains presented below share a single source sample, sequenced in a study of blood T cell repertoires in COVID-19. TCRdb's table, derived via immunoSEQ multiplex PCR, lists solely in-frame clones and lacks some. The profile shows under 120,000 clones, around 84% of them singletons. Sequenced: peripheral blood. Receptors originate from a human donor in a cohort sampled during active COVID-19.

The CDR3 region is CASRAQETQYF. CDR3 DNA: TGTGCCAGCAGGGCACAAGAGACCCAGTACTTC. The rearrangement uses TRBV27 and TRBJ2-5; no clear D. CDR3 length: 11 amino acids. Per the germline V gene, CDR1 is MNHEY and CDR2 is SMNVEV (reference sequence). Trimming cost V 6 bases and J 2 bases, with 4 bases left between them.

The chain joins TRBV12-3 or TRBV12-4 to TRBJ1-1, with D tentatively TRBD1 (5 bases). V dropped 6 bases and J dropped 1 base, with 9 bases sitting between them. The CDR3 sequence is 13 residues long. CDR3 sequence (DNA): TGTGCCAGCAGCCCCCAGGGGAACACTGAAGCTTTCTTT. Amino acid sequence: CASSPQGNTEAFF.

The chain combines TRBV7-2 with TRBJ2-4; 9 nucleotides align to TRBD2. CDR1 and CDR2 from the germline V gene are SGHTA and FQGNSA. V shed 5 bases and J 11 bases; nucleotides not matched to a gene: 7. The CDR3 spans 13 residues. DNA for the CDR3: TGTGCCAGCAGCGATGTAGCGGGAGAGCTTCAGTACTTC. The encoded protein is CASSDVAGELQYF.

The chain's CDR3 is CASSQVQGARTEAFF. In nucleotides, the CDR3 is TGCGCCAGCAGCCAAGTGCAGGGGGCGCGTACTGAAGCTTTCTTT. The chain has TRBV4-1 and TRBJ1-1; 8 bases align to TRBD1. V dropped 1 base and J dropped 5; count of bases not matched to a gene: 6. The CDR3 has 15 amino acids. Per the germline V gene, CDR1 is MGHRA and CDR2 is YSYEKL.

The sample holds many counts of this clone. The CDR3 reads CASSQGEAGTGANVLTF. CDR3 bases: TGTGCCAGCAGCCAAGGGGAAGCGGGTACTGGGGCCAACGTCCTGACTTTC. V and J are TRBV4-2 and TRBJ2-6, with D possibly matching TRBD2 (6 bases). V was shortened by 1 base and J by 2 bases, with 12 bases between the two germline ends. From germline, CDR1 is LGHNA and CDR2 YNFKEQ. The CDR3 runs to 17 residues.

The chain combines TRBV19 with TRBJ2-7; tentative D call: TRBD2 (5 bases). The germline V gene encodes CDR1 LNHDA and CDR2 SQIVND (reference sequence). The CDR3 extends over 12 amino acids. Trimming took 5 bases from V and 6 from J, leaving 11 bases between them. The CDR3 region has the DNA TGTGCCAGTAGTCACCGAGGGCGCGAGCAGTACTTC. Translated: CASSHRGREQYF.

In this sample, this clone turned up a few times. The CDR3 loop reads CASRPGGPNYGYTF. In nucleotides, the CDR3 is TGTGCCAGCCGGCCGGGGGGACCTAACTATGGCTACACCTTC. V and J are TRBV2 and TRBJ1-2; D possibly corresponds to TRBD1 (5 bases). The CDR3 loop spans 14 amino acids. Trimming shortened V by 8 bases and J by 0 bases, and 13 bases separated the two germline ends. The germline V gene has CDR1 SNHLY and CDR2 FYNNEI.

CDR3: CASSVTGGPAGELFF. The DNA for the CDR3 is TGCGCCAGCAGCGTAACCGGGGGGCCTGCCGGGGAGCTGTTTTTT. The chain links TRBV5-1 to TRBJ2-2; D is possibly TRBD2 (7 bases). Trimming took off 4 bases at V and 6 bases at J, with 16 bases between the two ends. This CDR3 has 15 residues. In germline, CDR1 is SGHRS, CDR2 YFSETQ.

The chain links TRBV6-1 to TRBJ1-4, with a weak D call TRBD1 (5 bases). This CDR3 contains 16 residues. Trimming left V 1 base short and J 5 bases short, with 14 bases between. CDR1 and CDR2 (germline): MNHNS, SASEGT. CDR3 sequence reads: CASSEGLGWTNEKLFF. For the CDR3, the DNA is TGTGCCAGCAGTGAAGGGTTGGGCTGGACAAATGAAAAACTGTTTTTT.

The CDR3 bases are TGTGCCAGCAGTACAGGGAATTTGGGTGAAAAACTGTTTTTT. Translated: CASSTGNLGEKLFF. This sequence joins TRBV6-6 and TRBJ1-4, with D perhaps matching TRBD1 (6 bases). V was shortened by 5 bases and J by 7 bases, with 14 bases between the two germline ends. This CDR3 is 14 amino acids long. From germline, CDR1 is MNHNY and CDR2 SVGAGI (reference sequence).

This clone was picked up one time. The rearrangement links TRBV18 to TRBJ1-4; tentative D call: TRBD1 (6 bases). CDR1 and CDR2 from the germline V gene are KGHSH and LQKENI. V was shortened by 0 bases and J by 5 bases, with 16 bases between the two germline ends. The CDR3 is 17 amino acids. The CDR3 DNA follows: TGTGCCAGCTCACCACCCGGGACAAGTGACCTGAATGAAAAACTGTTTTTT. Its protein is CASSPPGTSDLNEKLFF.

The chain combines TRBV7-3 with TRBJ1-1; D uncertain. The CDR3 runs to 13 residues. Trimming stripped 6 bases from V and 6 bases from J, with 14 bases between. The germline gives CDR1 SGHTA, CDR2 FQGTGA. The CDR3 nucleotides are TGTGCCAGCAGGATACCCGGGATCCCTGAAGCTTTCTTT. Its translation: CASRIPGIPEAFF.

The V gene is TRBV6-2 or TRBV6-3, the J gene TRBJ1-1; tentatively, D is TRBD1 (6 bases). CDR3 length: 12 residues. V was cut by 4 bases and J by 8 bases, with 11 bases left in between. Germline values: CDR1 MNHEY, CDR2 SVGEGT. In nucleotides, the CDR3 is TGTGCCAGCAGTTGGGGCCAGGGGGAAGCTTTCTTT. Protein: CASSWGQGEAFF.

CDR3 region: CASSQVMNTEAFF. CDR3 bases: TGTGCCAGCAGCCAAGTCATGAACACTGAAGCTTTCTTT. The chain joins TRBV3-1 (or the pseudogene TRBV3-2) to TRBJ1-1; unclear D gene. This CDR3 region has 13 residues. CDR1 and CDR2 (germline): LGHDT, YNNKEL (reference sequence). V was pared by 1 base and J by 0 bases, with 3 bases between.

This clone was counted once. J is TRBJ1-2 and V is TRBV29-1; D perhaps matches TRBD1 (5 bases). Trimming left V 3 bases short and J 7 bases short, with 12 bases between. Germline CDR1 is SQVTM and CDR2 is ANQGSEA. This CDR3 region has 12 residues. CDR3 sequence reads: CSVDGQGSGYTF. As DNA, the CDR3 is TGCAGCGTTGACGGTCAGGGATCTGGCTACACCTTC.

The chain has TRBV30 and TRBJ1-3; no clear D gene. In germline, CDR1 is GTSNPN, CDR2 SVGIG (reference sequence). CDR3 size: 12 residues. The V end lost 5 bases, the J end lost 4 bases, and 9 bases lay between the germline ends. CDR3 sequence (DNA): TGTGCCTGGGGGGTAGTAGGAAACACCATATATTTT. As protein: CAWGVVGNTIYF.

The J gene is TRBJ1-6, the V gene TRBV5-1; 7 bases are shared with TRBD1. CDR3 length equals 14 residues. The V gene's germline CDR1 is SGHRS and CDR2 YFSETQ. Unmatched junction bases numbered 3, after V lost 1 base and J lost 8 bases. The CDR3 loop is CASSLKGADSPLHF. As DNA, the CDR3 is TGCGCCAGCAGCTTGAAGGGGGCTGATTCACCCCTCCACTTT.

This clone was seen just once. The chain joins TRBV6-2 or TRBV6-3 to TRBJ1-2, with 8 bases lining up with TRBD1. The length of the CDR3 is 15 residues. Looked up from germline, CDR1 is MNHEY and CDR2 is SVGEGT. V trimming: 6 bases; J trimming: 3 bases; junction bases outside the gene matches: 9. The CDR3 nucleotides read TGTGCCAGCAGCCCTCGGGCAGGGGGCGACTATGGCTACACCTTC. This translates into CASSPRAGGDYGYTF.

The chain recombines TRBV11-2 with TRBJ2-2; 8 bases map to TRBD2. The germline V gene encodes CDR1 SGHAT and CDR2 FQNNGV. This CDR3 contains 16 residues. Germline trimming cut 5 bases from V and 3 bases from J; bases unmatched to any gene: 8. The CDR3: CASSPQTSAYTGELFF. CDR3 coding DNA: TGTGCCAGCAGCCCCCAGACTAGCGCTTACACCGGGGAGCTGTTTTTT.

J is TRBJ1-1 and V is TRBV6-5, with D possibly matching TRBD1 (5 bases). Germline V gene lookup returns CDR1 MNHEY and CDR2 SVGAGI. V lost 1 base and J 1 base, leaving 10 bases between the germline ends. The CDR3 has 15 residues. The CDR3 is CASSYYGGENTEAFF. As DNA, the CDR3 is TGTGCCAGCAGTTACTATGGGGGGGAGAACACTGAAGCTTTCTTT.

This clone was seen only a few times. The V gene is TRBV6-2 or TRBV6-3, the J gene TRBJ1-2; 10 nucleotides agree with TRBD1. V shed 5 bases, J shed 8 bases, and the junction held 8 bases outside the gene matches. Germline CDR1 MNHEY, CDR2 SVGEGT. The CDR3 length is 14 residues. The CDR3 DNA reads TGTGCCAGCAGTATCGGACAGGGGGTTCAAGGCTACACCTTC. This sequence encodes CASSIGQGVQGYTF.

V and J are TRBV18 and TRBJ1-1; TRBD1 matches at 9 bases. J gave up 5 bases and V 4 bases, and 11 bases lay outside the gene matches. The CDR3 is 16 residues long. Germline V gene lookup returns CDR1 KGHSH and CDR2 LQKENI. The chain's CDR3 is CASSRPNRGRATEAFF. CDR3 DNA sequence: TGTGCCAGCTCACGACCAAACAGGGGGCGTGCGACTGAAGCTTTCTTT.

The J gene is TRBJ2-3, the V gene TRBV10-3, with 7 bases aligning to TRBD1. Germline-derived CDR1 and CDR2 are ENHRY and SYGVKD. Trimming cost V 4 bases and J 1 base; bases outside gene matches: 8. There are 16 residues in the CDR3. The CDR3 loop reads CAISADRVSGTDTQYF. CDR3 nucleotides: TGTGCCATCAGTGCAGACAGGGTTTCGGGCACAGATACGCAGTATTTT.

The chain uses TRBV10-3 and TRBJ1-6; possible D gene TRBD1, 6 bases. The germline CDR1 and CDR2 sequences are ENHRY and SYGVKD. V was clipped by 0 bases and J by 9 bases, with 12 bases between them. The CDR3 is made up of 15 amino acids. The CDR3 loop is CAISESRGGGSPLHF. CDR3 DNA: TGTGCCATCAGTGAGTCGCGGGGGGGCGGTTCACCCCTCCACTTT.

This clone was picked up a small number of times. The rearrangement links TRBV19 to TRBJ2-2; 10 bases are a match to TRBD2. Trimming at V came to 7 bases and at J to 6 bases, leaving 5 bases not matched to a gene. The germline V gene has CDR1 LNHDA and CDR2 SQIVND (reference sequence). The CDR3 spans 14 residues. In nucleotides, the CDR3 is TGTGCCAGTAAGTGGCTAGCGGGAGCCGGGGAGCTGTTTTTT. Protein product: CASKWLAGAGELFF.

The chain uses TRBV5-6 and TRBJ1-6; no clear D gene. The germline CDR1 and CDR2 sequences are SGHDT and YYEEEE. V lost 3 bases and J 3 bases, leaving 10 bases between the germline ends. The CDR3 has 15 residues. CDR3 DNA: TGTGCCAGCAGCTGGAAACGGGGCTATAATTCACCCCTCCACTTT. This codes for CASSWKRGYNSPLHF.

This chain uses TRBV6-5 with TRBJ1-2; perhaps TRBD1 as D (5 bases). V was trimmed by 8 bases and J by 7 bases, leaving 17 bases between them. Germline assignment: CDR1 MNHEY and CDR2 SVGAGI. There are 13 residues in the CDR3. This CDR3 is CASCSHGGGGYTF. CDR3 coding DNA: TGTGCCAGCTGTAGCCACGGCGGGGGTGGCTACACCTTC.

This clone has a single count. This chain links TRBV27 with TRBJ2-7; the match to TRBD1 covers 9 bases. The germline gives CDR1 MNHEY, CDR2 SMNVEV (reference sequence). This CDR3 region has 14 residues. V lost 6 bases, J lost 6 bases, and 9 bases stayed unmatched. DNA for the CDR3: TGTGCCAGCAGGACCGGGACAGGGATCGGCGAGCAGTACTTC. Translated: CASRTGTGIGEQYF.